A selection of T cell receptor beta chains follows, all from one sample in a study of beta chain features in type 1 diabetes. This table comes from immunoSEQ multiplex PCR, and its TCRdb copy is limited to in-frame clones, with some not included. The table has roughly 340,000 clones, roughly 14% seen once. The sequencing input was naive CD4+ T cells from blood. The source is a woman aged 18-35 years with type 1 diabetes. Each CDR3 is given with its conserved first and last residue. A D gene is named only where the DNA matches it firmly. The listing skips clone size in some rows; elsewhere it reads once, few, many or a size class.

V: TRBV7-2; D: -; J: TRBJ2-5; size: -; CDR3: CASSSETGLAETQYF; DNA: TGTGCCAGCAGCTCCGAGACGGGGCTAGCGGAGACCCAGTACTTC
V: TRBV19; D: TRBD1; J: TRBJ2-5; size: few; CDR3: CASAAQGAQTQYF; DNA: TGTGCCAGTGCCGCGCAGGGGGCGCAGACCCAGTACTTC
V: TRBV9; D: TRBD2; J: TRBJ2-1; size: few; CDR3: CASSVAGLAGGRPHSYNEQFF; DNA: TGTGCCAGCAGCGTAGCTGGACTAGCGGGAGGTCGACCCCACTCCTACAATGAGCAGTTCTTC
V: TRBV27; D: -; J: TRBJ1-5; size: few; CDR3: CASTPSAGFAGQPQHF; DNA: TGTGCCAGCACCCCCTCGGCAGGGTTTGCCGGTCAGCCCCAGCATTTT
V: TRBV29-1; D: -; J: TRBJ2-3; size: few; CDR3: CSVGTLSTDTQYF; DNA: TGCAGCGTGGGGACACTTAGCACAGATACGCAGTATTTT
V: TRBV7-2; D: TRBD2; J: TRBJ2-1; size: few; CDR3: CASSRTSGRTYNEQFF; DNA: TGTGCCAGCAGCCGGACTAGCGGGAGGACCTACAATGAGCAGTTCTTC
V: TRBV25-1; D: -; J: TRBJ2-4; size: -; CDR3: CASSFSDKRGHMYF; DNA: TGTGCCAGCAGTTTCTCGGACAAAAGGGGTCACATGTACTTC
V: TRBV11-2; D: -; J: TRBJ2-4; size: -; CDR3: CASSLVGPSGQAKNIQYF; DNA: TGTGCCAGCAGCTTAGTCGGCCCCTCGGGACAAGCCAAAAACATTCAGTACTTC
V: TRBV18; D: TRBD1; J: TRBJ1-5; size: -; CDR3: CASSRRDSRQLSNQPQHF; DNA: TGTGCCAGCTCACGCCGGGACAGCAGACAGCTTAGCAATCAGCCCCAGCATTTT
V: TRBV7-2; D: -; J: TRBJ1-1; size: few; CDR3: CASSFFTRTAFF; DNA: TGTGCCAGCAGCTTTTTTACCCGGACTGCTTTCTTT
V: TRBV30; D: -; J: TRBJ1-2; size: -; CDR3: CAWSVEHTYGYTF; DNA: TGTGCCTGGAGTGTAGAACATACCTATGGCTACACCTTC